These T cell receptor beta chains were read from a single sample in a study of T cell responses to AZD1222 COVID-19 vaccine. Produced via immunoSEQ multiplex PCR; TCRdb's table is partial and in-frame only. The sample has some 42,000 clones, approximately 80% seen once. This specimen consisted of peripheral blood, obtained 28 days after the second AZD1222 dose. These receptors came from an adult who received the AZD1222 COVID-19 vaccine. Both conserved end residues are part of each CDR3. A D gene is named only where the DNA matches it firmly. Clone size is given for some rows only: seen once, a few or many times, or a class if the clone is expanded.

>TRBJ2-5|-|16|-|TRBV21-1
TGTGCCAGCAGCAAAGGGGGCGAACACAGGGAAGAGACCCAGTACTTC
CASSKGGEHREETQYF
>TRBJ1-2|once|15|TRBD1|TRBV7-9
TGTGCCAGCAGCTTAGATCGGACAGGGGGCGATGGTGGCACCTTC
CASSLDRTGGDGGTF
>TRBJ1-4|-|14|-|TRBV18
TGTGCCAGCTCACGCCGGGAGAGTGTGGAAAAACTGTTTTTT
CASSRRESVEKLFF
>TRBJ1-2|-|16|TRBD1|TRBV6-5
TGTGCCAGCAGTTACCTGGACCAAACAGGGGGCCTCGGCTACACCTTC
CASSYLDQTGGLGYTF
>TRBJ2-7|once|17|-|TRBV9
TGTGCCAGCAGCCCAGGGCGGGACAGACTTAGCTCCTACGAGCAGTACTTC
CASSPGRDRLSSYEQYF
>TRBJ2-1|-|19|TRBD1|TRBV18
TGTGCCAGCTCACGACGGGGCCGGGACAGATCTTTCTCCTACAATGAGCAGTTCTTC
CASSRRGRDRSFSYNEQFF
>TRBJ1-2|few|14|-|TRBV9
TGTGCCAGCAGCTCCCAGAGGACAAACTATGGCTACACCTTC
CASSSQRTNYGYTF
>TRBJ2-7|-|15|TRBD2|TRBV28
TGTGCCAGCAGTGTGACTAGCGGGGGGTCCTACGAGCAGTACTTC
CASSVTSGGSYEQYF
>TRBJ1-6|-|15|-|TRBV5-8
TGTGCCAGCACTACCAGTACCGGGACCCCTGGACCCCTCCACTTT
CASTTSTGTPGPLHF
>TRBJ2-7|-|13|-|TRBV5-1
TGCGCCAGCAGGCGGGGAGGTACGTACGAGCAGTACTTC
CASRRGGTYEQYF
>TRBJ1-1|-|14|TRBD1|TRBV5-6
TGTGCCAGCAGCTTGAGGGGGCTTAACACTGAAGCTTTCTTT
CASSLRGLNTEAFF
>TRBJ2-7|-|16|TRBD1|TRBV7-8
TGTGCCAGCAGCGTTACGTGGACAGGGACAACCTACGAGCAGTACTTC
CASSVTWTGTTYEQYF
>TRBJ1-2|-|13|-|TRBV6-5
TGTGCCAGCACCGAAGGGGCAGGGTTTGGCTACACCTTC
CASTEGAGFGYTF
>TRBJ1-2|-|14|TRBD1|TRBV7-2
TGTGCCAGCAGCTTAGCAGGGACAGTCTATGGCTACACCTTC
CASSLAGTVYGYTF
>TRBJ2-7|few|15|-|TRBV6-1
TGTGCCAGCAGTGAAGCGCAAGGCGGAGCCTACGAGCAGTACTTC
CASSEAQGGAYEQYF
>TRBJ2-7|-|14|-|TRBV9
TGTGCCAGCAGCGTAGGCAGGTTGGGTCACGAGCAGTACTTC
CASSVGRLGHEQYF
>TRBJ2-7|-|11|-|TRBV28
TGTGCCAGCACTAGAACTGGCGAGCAGTACTTC
CASTRTGEQYF
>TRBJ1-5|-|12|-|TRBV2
TGTGCCAGCACGGGGAACAATCAGCCCCAGCATTTT
CASTGNNQPQHF
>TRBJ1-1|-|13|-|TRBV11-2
TGTGCCAGCAGCTTACCAGTTAACACTGAAGCTTTCTTT
CASSLPVNTEAFF
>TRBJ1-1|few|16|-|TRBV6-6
TGTGCCAGCAGTTACGTGGGGACTAATCCGAACACTGAAGCTTTCTTT
CASSYVGTNPNTEAFF
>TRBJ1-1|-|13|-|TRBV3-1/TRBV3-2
TGTGCCAGCAGCCAAGGAAGGGCCCGTTGGGCTTTCTTT
CASSQGRARWAFF
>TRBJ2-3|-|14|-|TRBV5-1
TGCGCCAGCAGCTTGGAAACCAGCACAGATACGCAGTATTTT
CASSLETSTDTQYF
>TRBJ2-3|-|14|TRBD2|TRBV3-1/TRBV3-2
TGTGCCAGGGCTAGCGGGGGGTTAGACCATACGCAGTATTTT
CARASGGLDHTQYF
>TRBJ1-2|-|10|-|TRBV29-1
TGCAGCGTTGAAGGGTTTGGCTACACCTTC
CSVEGFGYTF
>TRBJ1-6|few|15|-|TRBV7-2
TGTGCCAGCAGCTCGCTCCAGGGGAGGAATTCACCCCTCCACTTT
CASSSLQGRNSPLHF
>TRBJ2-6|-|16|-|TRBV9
TGTGCCAGCAGCCACCCTGGGGGCTCTGGGGCCAACGTCCTGACTTTC
CASSHPGGSGANVLTF
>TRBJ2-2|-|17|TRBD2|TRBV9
TGTGCCAGCAGCGCCACCCTAGCGGGGGGGCCCACCGGGGAGCTGTTTTTT
CASSATLAGGPTGELFF
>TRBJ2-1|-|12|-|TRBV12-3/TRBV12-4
TGTGCCAGCAGTTTCTCAAGCAATGAGCAGTTCTTC
CASSFSSNEQFF
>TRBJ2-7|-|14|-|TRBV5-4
TGTGCCACCCGAGGGGGGCCAATCCCCTACGAGCAGTACTTC
CATRGGPIPYEQYF
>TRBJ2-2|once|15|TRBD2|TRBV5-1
TGCGCCAGCAGCTTGGTTCTAGCGGGGGCCGGGGAGCTGTTTTTT
CASSLVLAGAGELFF
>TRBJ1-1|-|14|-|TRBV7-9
TGTGCCAGCACAACGGACAGCCGAACAAGTGAAGCTTTCTTT
CASTTDSRTSEAFF
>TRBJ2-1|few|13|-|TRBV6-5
TGTGCCAGCAGGGACGGGGCTTGGAATGAGCAGTTCTTC
CASRDGAWNEQFF
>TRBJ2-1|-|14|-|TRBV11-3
TGTGCCAGCAGCTCCCCAGGCTCCTACAATGAGCAGTTCTTC
CASSSPGSYNEQFF
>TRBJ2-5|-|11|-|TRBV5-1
TGCGCCAGCAGCATCCAAGAGACCCAGTACTTC
CASSIQETQYF
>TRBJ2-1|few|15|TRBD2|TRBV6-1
TGTGCCAGCAGTGAGGGGGGGGAGGGGTACAATGAGCAGTTCTTC
CASSEGGEGYNEQFF
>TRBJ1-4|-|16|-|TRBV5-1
TGCGCCAGCAGCTTGGCCGATGGGGCCTTGGGGGAAAAACTGTTTTTT
CASSLADGALGEKLFF
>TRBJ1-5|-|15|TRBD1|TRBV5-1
TGCGCCAGCAGCCTCAAGACAGGGGGAGGTCAGCCCCAGCATTTT
CASSLKTGGGQPQHF
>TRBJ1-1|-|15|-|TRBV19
TGTGCCAGTAGTATGGTAAGCTCTCCGAACACTGAAGCTTTCTTT
CASSMVSSPNTEAFF
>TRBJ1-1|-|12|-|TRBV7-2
TGTGCCAGCAGCTTTATACACACTGAAGCTTTCTTT
CASSFIHTEAFF
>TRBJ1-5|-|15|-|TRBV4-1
TGCGCCAGCAGCCCCACGCAAAGTGGCAATCAGCCCCAGCATTTT
CASSPTQSGNQPQHF
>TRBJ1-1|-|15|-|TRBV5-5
TGTGCCAGCAGCTTGGAGGCAGGCTACTACACTGAAGCTTTCTTT
CASSLEAGYYTEAFF
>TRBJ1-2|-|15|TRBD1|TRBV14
TGTGCCAGCAGCCCCCACAGGGGGGAAAACTATGGCTACACCTTC
CASSPHRGENYGYTF
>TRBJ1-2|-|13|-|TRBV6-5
TGTGCCAGCAGTCAGACTCCGAACTATGGCTACACCTTC
CASSQTPNYGYTF
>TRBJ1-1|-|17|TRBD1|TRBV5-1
TGCGCCAGCAGCTCCCGGGACAGGTGGGCGGAGAACACTGAAGCTTTCTTT
CASSSRDRWAENTEAFF
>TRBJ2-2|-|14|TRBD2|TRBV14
TGTGCCAGCAGGACTAGCGGGGGGACCGGGGAGCTGTTTTTT
CASRTSGGTGELFF
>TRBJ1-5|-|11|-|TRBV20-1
TGCAGTGCTAGTAGCGATCAGCCCCAGCATTTT
CSASSDQPQHF
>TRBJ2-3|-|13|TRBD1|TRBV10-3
TGTGCCATGGGGACAGGGAGCACAGATACGCAGTATTTT
CAMGTGSTDTQYF
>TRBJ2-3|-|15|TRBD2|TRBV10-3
TGTGCCACTGGGACTAGCGGGGGGGCCACAGATACGCAGTATTTT
CATGTSGGATDTQYF
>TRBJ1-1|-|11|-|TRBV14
TGTGCCAGCAGTCAAGCGGGTGAAGCTTTCTTT
CASSQAGEAFF
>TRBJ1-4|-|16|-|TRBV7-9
TGTGCCAGCAGCTTAGGAGGGCAGGTCTATAATGAAAAACTGTTTTTT
CASSLGGQVYNEKLFF
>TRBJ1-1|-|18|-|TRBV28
TGTGCCAGCAGTTCAACCTCCGGGACACAAGGGGGGAACACTGAAGCTTTCTTT
CASSSTSGTQGGNTEAFF
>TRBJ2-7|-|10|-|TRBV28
TGTGCCAGCAGTTCGAAGGAGCAGTACTTC
CASSSKEQYF
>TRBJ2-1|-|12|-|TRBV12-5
TGTGCTAGTGGTCTAACGTACAATGAGCAGTTCTTC
CASGLTYNEQFF
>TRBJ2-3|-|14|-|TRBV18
TGTGCCAGCCATGGGGCGGGGCGCACAGATACGCAGTATTTT
CASHGAGRTDTQYF